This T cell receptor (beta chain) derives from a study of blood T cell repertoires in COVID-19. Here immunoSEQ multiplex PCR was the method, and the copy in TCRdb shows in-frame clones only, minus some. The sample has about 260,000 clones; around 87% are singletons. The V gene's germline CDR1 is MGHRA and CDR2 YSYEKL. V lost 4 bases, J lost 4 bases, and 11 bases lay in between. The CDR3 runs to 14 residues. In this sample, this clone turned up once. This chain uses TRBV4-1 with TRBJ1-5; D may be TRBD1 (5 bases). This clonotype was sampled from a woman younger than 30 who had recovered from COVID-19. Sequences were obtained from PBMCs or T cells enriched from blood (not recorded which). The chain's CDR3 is CASSLQGYNQPQHF. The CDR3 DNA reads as TGCGCCAGCAGCCTTCAGGGTTATAATCAGCCCCAGCATTTT.